These T cell receptor beta chains were read from a single sample in a study of blood T cell repertoires in COVID-19. TCRdb's table, derived via immunoSEQ multiplex PCR, lists solely in-frame clones and lacks some. The table records roughly 190,000 clones, around 91% of them present only once. Sequenced material: PBMCs or T cells enriched from blood (not recorded which). Receptor source: a woman aged 18-35 years who had recovered from COVID-19. Each CDR3 is given without its conserved first and last residue. Clone size is stated in some rows and not others, as once, few, many or a class when expanded.

V gene,clone size,J gene,CDR3 protein
TRBV28,.,TRBJ2-4,ASRGGPGKNIQY
TRBV29-1,.,TRBJ2-7,SVELSIGGGRPYEQY
TRBV18,.,TRBJ2-7,ASSPGTASYEQY
TRBV3-1/TRBV3-2,.,TRBJ1-1,ASSLEGMGNTEAF
TRBV28,.,TRBJ2-2,ASSFPTGELF
TRBV15,.,TRBJ1-2,ATSRDLWDDGGGYT
TRBV5-6,.,TRBJ2-3,ASSWTGGEGTDTQY
TRBV9,.,TRBJ2-1,ASSVGIDNEQF
TRBV9,.,TRBJ1-5,ASSAGTGGIGQPQH
TRBV18,.,TRBJ2-1,ASSPAGGGDNEQF
TRBV27,.,TRBJ2-2,ASSWDRNTGELF
TRBV10-1,.,TRBJ2-5,ASGQGDRKTQY
TRBV28,.,TRBJ1-5,ASSFLQGRQPQH
TRBV27,.,TRBJ1-2,ASSFTPRDRVNGYT
TRBV6-6,.,TRBJ1-6,ASSQTGNALYSPLH
TRBV15,.,TRBJ2-1,ATSRDIGAPREQF
TRBV5-1,.,TRBJ2-5,ASSNRGRQETQY
TRBV5-1,.,TRBJ2-5,ASSDEGGTETQY
TRBV19,once,TRBJ1-2,ASSISSGGYT